This TCR beta chain emerged from a study of beta chain features in type 1 diabetes. Via the markers CD45RO/CCR7/CD25/CD127/CD95/CD27, stem cell-like memory, regulatory, central memory and naive CD4+ cells were sorted. Each sorted population was over 98% pure. Only a few counts were recorded for this clone. The whole isolated RNA underwent reverse transcription, so sequencing captured expressed TCRB transcripts. Generated by immunoSEQ multiplex PCR, the TCRdb table keeps only in-frame clones and is missing some. The sample records roughly 230,000 clones, 9.6% being singletons. V lost 2 bases, J lost 5 bases, and 12 bases lay in between. CDR1 GTSNPN and CDR2 SVGIG come from the germline V gene (reference sequence). The CDR3 sequence is 13 residues long.

Sequencing input: naive CD4+ T cells from blood. The V gene is TRBV30, the J gene TRBJ2-5; D perhaps matches TRBD1 (5 bases). This TCR was sampled from a woman younger than 30 in good health. The CDR3 coding sequence is TGTGCCTGGAGTCCGGACATGGGGGAGACCCAGTACTTC. Residues: CAWSPDMGETQYF.